The 15 T cell receptor beta chains given below trace back to one sample, sequenced in a study of shared clonotypes between healthy human individuals. The assay was immunoSEQ multiplex PCR, and TCRdb's table has in-frame clones only and misses some. The table lists fewer than 3 million clones, around 90% of them singletons. Sequencing was performed on naive CD4+ T cells from PBMCs. Stated subset: CD45RA+ positively selected. These receptors came from a man aged 18-30 years in good health. Some clones in this sample may be carry-over from other donors' samples.

The V and J genes are TRBV7-2 and TRBJ1-1; maybe TRBD1 (6 bases). Germline V gene sequence: CDR1 SGHTA, CDR2 FQGNSA. This CDR3 comprises 15 residues. V lost 2 bases and J 5 bases, leaving 15 bases between the germline ends. The DNA for the CDR3 is TGTGCCAGCAGCTTAATTACAGGGATAGGAACTGAAGCTTTCTTT. It is translated as CASSLITGIGTEAFF. Based on the CDR3 plus reference TRBV7-2 and TRBJ1-1, the full variable domain is GAGVSQSPSNKVTEKGKDVELRCDPISGHTALYWYRQSLGQGLEFLIYFQGNSAPDKSGLPSDRFSAERTGGSVSTLTIQRTQQEDSAVYLCASSLITGIGTEAFFGQGTRLTVV.

A few counts support this clone. V gene TRBV4-3 combines with J gene TRBJ1-1; the match to TRBD1 covers 10 bases. V was pared by 0 bases and J by 5 bases, with 3 bases of the junction left unmatched. Germline loops: CDR1 LGHNA, CDR2 YSLEER. The CDR3 length is 15 residues. The CDR3 DNA is TGCGCCAGCAGCCAAGACGCGGGACAGGGGACTGAAGCTTTCTTT. Residues: CASSQDAGQGTEAFF.

A note on this clone: Additional DNA sequences in this sample encode the identical CDR3. This sequence joins TRBV5-1 and TRBJ2-1, with D hard to call. V shed 0 bases and J shed 1 base, with 8 bases lying between them. CDR1 and CDR2 (germline): SGHRS, YFSETQ. The CDR3 spans 15 residues. CDR3 amino acids: CASSLDPGSYNEQFF. The CDR3 DNA reads as TGCGCCAGCAGCTTGGATCCAGGTTCCTACAATGAGCAGTTCTTC.

This clone was seen a few times. The identical CDR3 is also encoded by other nucleotide sequences in the sample. The V and J genes are TRBV7-2 and TRBJ2-1; 7 bases are shared with TRBD1. The CDR3 consists of 14 residues. From germline, CDR1 is SGHTA and CDR2 FQGNSA. With V trimmed by 4 bases and J by 1 base, 1 base remained unmatched. This CDR3 reads CASSSQGSYNEQFF. CDR3 in DNA: TGTGCCAGCAGCTCACAGGGGTCCTACAATGAGCAGTTCTTC.

This clone turned up a few times. Additional DNA sequences in this sample encode the identical CDR3. The J gene is TRBJ1-4, the V gene TRBV7-9, with no clear D. V lost 5 bases and J lost 2, with 6 bases in between. Germline-derived CDR1 and CDR2 are SEHNR and FQNEAQ (reference sequence). This CDR3 is built from 13 residues. The CDR3 nucleotides are TGTGCCAGCAGCCGTGGGACTAATGAAAAACTGTTTTTT. It is translated as CASSRGTNEKLFF. Complete variable domain (other parts from reference TRBV7-9 and TRBJ1-4): DTGVSQNPRHKITKRGQNVTFRCDPISEHNRLYWYRQTLGQGPEFLTYFQNEAQLEKSRLLSDRFSAERPKGSFSTLEIQRTEQGDSAMYLCASSRGTNEKLFFGSGTQLSVL.

The chain is built from TRBV5-1 and TRBJ1-4; D remains ambiguous. The V end lost 2 bases, the J end lost 3 bases, and 8 bases lay between the germline ends. CDR3 size: 14 residues. Germline V gives CDR1 SGHRS, CDR2 YFSETQ. This CDR3 is CASSFVAANEKLFF. The CDR3 nucleotides are TGCGCCAGCAGCTTTGTTGCGGCTAATGAAAAACTGTTTTTT.

The chain joins TRBV28 to TRBJ1-1; D call uncertain. Deletions cut 3 bases from V and 4 bases from J, with 12 bases between. The CDR3 length is 14 residues. Looked up from germline, CDR1 is MDHEN and CDR2 is SYDVKM. This chain's CDR3 is CASSLFDWGTEAFF. For the CDR3, the DNA is TGTGCCAGCAGTTTGTTTGACTGGGGCACTGAAGCTTTCTTT.

The V and J genes are TRBV19 and TRBJ1-2, with D hard to call. Germline V gene lookup returns CDR1 LNHDA and CDR2 SQIVND (reference sequence). This CDR3 is built from 14 residues. V was pared by 3 bases and J by 3 bases, with 11 bases between. This CDR3 reads CASSIRGGHYGYTF. In DNA form, the CDR3 reads TGTGCCAGTAGTATCCGGGGAGGGCACTATGGCTACACCTTC.

The chain employs TRBV7-2 and TRBJ1-1, with D possibly matching TRBD1 (6 bases). The V end lost 4 bases, the J end lost 3 bases, and 12 bases lay between the germline ends. Germline-derived CDR1 and CDR2 are SGHTA and FQGNSA. CDR3 size: 14 residues. The CDR3 loop reads CASSSGVAYTEAFF. DNA of the CDR3: TGTGCCAGCAGCTCAGGGGTTGCGTACACTGAAGCTTTCTTT.

The count of this clone is one. The chain employs TRBV4-3 and TRBJ2-2; possibly TRBD2 for D (7 bases). Germline V gene sequence: CDR1 LGHNA, CDR2 YSLEER. V lost 1 base to trimming and J lost 8 bases, with 23 bases between them. The length of the CDR3 is 18 residues. In DNA, the CDR3 is TGCGCCAGCAGCCAAGGTCGCCGGGGGGCCCACCTATCGGGGGAGCTGTTTTTT. Encoded protein: CASSQGRRGAHLSGELFF.

The chain carries TRBV2 and TRBJ1-3, with TRBD1 matching over 8 bases. V was clipped by 5 bases and J by 4 bases; unmatched bases: 10. The CDR3 sequence is 16 residues long. Germline V gene data show CDR1 as SNHLY and CDR2 as FYNNEI. CDR3 in amino acids: CASSSYQGATGNTIYF. The CDR3 region has the DNA TGTGCCAGCAGTAGTTACCAGGGGGCTACGGGAAACACCATATATTTT.

This clone turned up a few times. The rearrangement uses TRBV19 and TRBJ2-7, with D possibly TRBD1 on 5 matching bases. The length of the CDR3 is 15 residues. Trimming pared 2 bases from V and 2 bases from J, leaving 13 bases between. Germline V gives CDR1 LNHDA, CDR2 SQIVND (reference sequence). CDR3 protein: CASSITRVGTYEQYF. The CDR3 bases are TGTGCCAGTAGTATAACCAGGGTCGGAACCTACGAGCAGTACTTC.

To note about this clone: The same CDR3 is also encoded by other DNA sequences in this sample. CDR3 bases: TGTGCCAGCAGCTTAGTGGCAGGCTCCTACAATGAGCAGTTCTTC. It yields the protein CASSLVAGSYNEQFF. The V and J genes are TRBV7-7 and TRBJ2-1; D call uncertain. The ends were cut back, 1 base at V and 0 bases at J, with 7 bases in the middle. The CDR3 has 15 amino acids. Germline loops: CDR1 SSHAT, CDR2 FNYEAQ (reference sequence).

The V call is TRBV19, the J call TRBJ2-7, with 7 bases that match TRBD1. The trim removed 5 bases at V and 4 bases at J, leaving 5 bases unmatched. The CDR3 is 13 amino acids. Germline V gene data show CDR1 as LNHDA and CDR2 as SQIVND (reference sequence). The CDR3 is CASSVGGEYEQYF. The CDR3 DNA reads TGTGCCAGTAGTGTAGGGGGCGAGTACGAGCAGTACTTC.

Comments on this clone: Other DNA sequences in this sample translate to the same CDR3. V and J are TRBV10-3 and TRBJ2-5, with a tentative D call TRBD2 (5 bases). Germline V lookup: CDR1 ENHRY, CDR2 SYGVKD. V was cut by 6 bases and J by 3 bases, with 5 bases left in between. This CDR3 contains 11 residues. CDR3 sequence (DNA): TGTGCCATCAGGAGGGAAGAGACCCAGTACTTC. Its protein is CAIRREETQYF.